This T cell receptor beta chain was sequenced for a study of T cells in Graves' hyperthyroidism and ophthalmopathy. At the level of the study: At initial diagnosis, before any treatment had begun, peripheral blood was obtained.

This CDR3 contains 16 residues. The V and J ends lost 6 bases and 2 bases respectively, with 17 bases between them. Germline values: CDR1 LNHDA, CDR2 SQIVND (reference sequence). Newly diagnosed patients aged 18 to 65 had hyperthyroidism of under 2 months' duration. Clinical symptoms, serum thyroxine, TRAb, thyroid ultrasound and orbital computed tomography informed diagnoses. The sample holds a few counts of this clonotype. Its antigen remains unidentified. Amplification of TCR beta CDR3 regions was performed using RNA transcripts as template. First-round RT-PCR targeting the TCR CDR3 was performed with the HTBI primer set. TCRdb processed the multiplex PCR reads anew with MiXCR; each CDR3 protein has one entry. The sample includes under 300,000 distinct CDR3 sequences, roughly 15% seen only once; the top ten take more than 7.5%. Study observations and caveats: Most thyroid clonotypes expanded above 0.001 appeared in blood too.

The TCR was taken from a woman in her twenties or thirties with Graves' hyperthyroidism that later progressed to Graves' ophthalmopathy. J is TRBJ1-5 and V is TRBV19, with a possible D match to TRBD1 (5 bases). The source material was blood. CDR3 amino acids: CASRTWGVGGNQPQHF. Here the CDR3 DNA reads TGTGCCAGTAGGACCTGGGGGGTTGGTGGCAATCAGCCCCAGCATTTT.